These T cell receptor beta chains were read from a single sample in a study of cytomegalovirus exposure and HLA in healthy donors. Repertoires were generated with immunoSEQ multiplex PCR, while TCRdb's copy carries only in-frame clones and drops some. Of some 140,000 clones listed, 70% to 75% are singletons. The specimen sequenced was PBMCs. These receptors were taken from a woman aged 40 to 50 in good health and CMV-seronegative. The CDR3 runs from the conserved cysteine through the conserved F or W. The D gene is left open where the match is weak. Only part of the rows carry a size: once, few, many, or a class if the clone is expanded.

clone_size: NA
j_call: TRBJ2-5
d_call: NA
v_call: TRBV9
cdr3_nt: TGTGCCAGCAGCCCCGACTCAGAGACCCAGTACTTC
cdr3_aa: CASSPDSETQYF

clone_size: NA
j_call: TRBJ1-5
d_call: NA
v_call: TRBV6-6
cdr3_nt: TGTGCCAGCACGGACACTCTCAATCAGCCCCAGCATTTT
cdr3_aa: CASTDTLNQPQHF

clone_size: NA
j_call: TRBJ1-1
d_call: NA
v_call: TRBV6-5
cdr3_nt: TGTGCCAGCAGGGAACCTACAGGGAACACTGAAGCTTTCTTT
cdr3_aa: CASREPTGNTEAFF

clone_size: NA
j_call: TRBJ1-2
d_call: NA
v_call: TRBV28
cdr3_nt: TGTGCCAGCGGCAGAGGAAGGGGCTACACCTTC
cdr3_aa: CASGRGRGYTF

clone_size: NA
j_call: TRBJ2-5
d_call: NA
v_call: TRBV5-4
cdr3_nt: TGTGCCAGCACTGGGCGGGGCCAAGAGACCCAGTACTTC
cdr3_aa: CASTGRGQETQYF

clone_size: NA
j_call: TRBJ2-1
d_call: TRBD2
v_call: TRBV5-1
cdr3_nt: TGCGCCAGCAGCTTAACTCCGGGGGGGCCCGGTGAGCAGTTCTTC
cdr3_aa: CASSLTPGGPGEQFF

clone_size: NA
j_call: TRBJ2-1
d_call: TRBD2
v_call: TRBV7-8
cdr3_nt: TGTGCCAGCAGCCGACGGACTAGCGGGGGGGCCTCCTACAATGAGCAGTTCTTC
cdr3_aa: CASSRRTSGGASYNEQFF

clone_size: NA
j_call: TRBJ2-5
d_call: NA
v_call: TRBV5-4
cdr3_nt: TGTGCCAGCAGCTTGGGGCAGACACAAGAGACCCAGTACTTC
cdr3_aa: CASSLGQTQETQYF

clone_size: NA
j_call: TRBJ1-5
d_call: NA
v_call: TRBV5-5
cdr3_nt: TGTGCCAGCAGTTTCAAGACAGTGAATCAGCCCCAGCATTTT
cdr3_aa: CASSFKTVNQPQHF

clone_size: NA
j_call: TRBJ2-5
d_call: TRBD1
v_call: TRBV5-1
cdr3_nt: TGCGCCAGCAGCATGGGACAGCCCTACCAAGAGACCCAGTACTTC
cdr3_aa: CASSMGQPYQETQYF

clone_size: NA
j_call: TRBJ1-5
d_call: NA
v_call: TRBV10-2
cdr3_nt: TGCGCCAGCAGTGATCGGGGGGCCGATAGCAATCAGCCCCAGCATTTT
cdr3_aa: CASSDRGADSNQPQHF

clone_size: NA
j_call: TRBJ1-2
d_call: TRBD1
v_call: TRBV29-1
cdr3_nt: TGCAGCGTGTTGACAGGGAACTATGGCTACACCTTC
cdr3_aa: CSVLTGNYGYTF

clone_size: once
j_call: TRBJ2-1
d_call: TRBD2
v_call: TRBV9
cdr3_nt: TGTGCCAGCAGCGTATCCCCAGCGGGGGGCGGGGATGAGCAGTTCTTC
cdr3_aa: CASSVSPAGGGDEQFF

clone_size: NA
j_call: TRBJ2-7
d_call: NA
v_call: TRBV29-1
cdr3_nt: TGCAGCGTTGTGGCCTCCTACGAGCAGTACTTC
cdr3_aa: CSVVASYEQYF

clone_size: few
j_call: TRBJ1-1
d_call: NA
v_call: TRBV6-1
cdr3_nt: TGTGCCAGCAGTGAACCAGGGAAGACTGAAGCTTTCTTT
cdr3_aa: CASSEPGKTEAFF

clone_size: NA
j_call: TRBJ1-1
d_call: TRBD1
v_call: TRBV27
cdr3_nt: TGTGCCAGCCGACCCTACAGGGGGCTGAACACTGAAGCTTTCTTT
cdr3_aa: CASRPYRGLNTEAFF

clone_size: NA
j_call: TRBJ2-4
d_call: NA
v_call: TRBV9
cdr3_nt: TGTGCCAGCAGCGTAGGATCAGGTAGAAAGGACATTCAGTACTTC
cdr3_aa: CASSVGSGRKDIQYF

clone_size: NA
j_call: TRBJ2-3
d_call: TRBD2
v_call: TRBV7-6
cdr3_nt: TGTGCCAGCAGCCCTAACTGGGGCGGGGGGCTGGGATATACGCAGTATTTT
cdr3_aa: CASSPNWGGGLGYTQYF

clone_size: NA
j_call: TRBJ2-1
d_call: TRBD1
v_call: TRBV5-1
cdr3_nt: TGCGCCAGCAGCGCTGGGACAGCGAGCTCCTACAATGAGCAGTTCTTC
cdr3_aa: CASSAGTASSYNEQFF

clone_size: once
j_call: TRBJ2-2
d_call: TRBD2
v_call: TRBV11-2
cdr3_nt: TGTGCCAGCACCCAAGGTAGCGGGGCCACCGGGGAGCTGTTTTTT
cdr3_aa: CASTQGSGATGELFF

clone_size: few
j_call: TRBJ2-3
d_call: TRBD2
v_call: TRBV6-1
cdr3_nt: TGTGCCAGCAGTGAGACTAGCGGGGGTGCAGATACGCAGTATTTT
cdr3_aa: CASSETSGGADTQYF

clone_size: NA
j_call: TRBJ2-1
d_call: NA
v_call: TRBV7-2
cdr3_nt: TGTGCCAGCAGCTCACAGACCTCCTACAATGAGCAGTTCTTC
cdr3_aa: CASSSQTSYNEQFF